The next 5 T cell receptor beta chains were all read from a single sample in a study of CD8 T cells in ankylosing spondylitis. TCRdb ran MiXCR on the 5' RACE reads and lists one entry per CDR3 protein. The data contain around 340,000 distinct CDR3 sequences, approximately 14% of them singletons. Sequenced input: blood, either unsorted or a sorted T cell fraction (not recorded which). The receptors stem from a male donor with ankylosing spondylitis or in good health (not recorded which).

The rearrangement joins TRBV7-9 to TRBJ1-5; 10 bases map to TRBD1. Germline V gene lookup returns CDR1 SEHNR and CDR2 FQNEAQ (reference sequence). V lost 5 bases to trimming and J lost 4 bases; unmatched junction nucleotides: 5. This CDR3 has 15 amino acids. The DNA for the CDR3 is TGTGCCAGCAGCACTCCGGGACAGGGGAATCAGCCCCAGCATTTT. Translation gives CASSTPGQGNQPQHF.

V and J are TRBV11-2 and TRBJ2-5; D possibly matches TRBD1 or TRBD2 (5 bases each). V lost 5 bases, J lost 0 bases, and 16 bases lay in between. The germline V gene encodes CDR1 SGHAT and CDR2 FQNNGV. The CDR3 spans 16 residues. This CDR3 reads CASSPGTSGYQETQYF. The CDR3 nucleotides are TGTGCCAGCAGCCCCGGGACCTCAGGCTACCAAGAGACCCAGTACTTC.

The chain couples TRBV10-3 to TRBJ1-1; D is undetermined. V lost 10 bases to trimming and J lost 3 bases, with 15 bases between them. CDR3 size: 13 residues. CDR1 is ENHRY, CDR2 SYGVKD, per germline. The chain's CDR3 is CATQAGLDTEAFF. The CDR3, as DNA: TGTGCCACCCAGGCGGGTCTAGACACTGAAGCTTTCTTT.

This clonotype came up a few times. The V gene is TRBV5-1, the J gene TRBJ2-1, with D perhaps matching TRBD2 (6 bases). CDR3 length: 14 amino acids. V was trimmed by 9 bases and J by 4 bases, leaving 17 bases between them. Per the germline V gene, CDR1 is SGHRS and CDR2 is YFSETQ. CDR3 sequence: CATCRDLVYNEQFF. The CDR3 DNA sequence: TGCGCCACCTGCCGGGACTTAGTATACAATGAGCAGTTCTTC.

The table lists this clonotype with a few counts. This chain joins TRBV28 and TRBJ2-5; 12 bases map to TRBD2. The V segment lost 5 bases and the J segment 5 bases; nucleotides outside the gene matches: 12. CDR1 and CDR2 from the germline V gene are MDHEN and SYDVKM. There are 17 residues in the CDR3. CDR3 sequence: CASSPAGTSGYRETQYF. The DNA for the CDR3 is TGTGCCAGCAGTCCCGCCGGGACTAGCGGGTATCGGGAGACCCAGTACTTC. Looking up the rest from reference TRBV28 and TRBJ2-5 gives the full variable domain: DVKVTQSSRYLVKRTGEKVFLECVQDMDHENMFWYRQDPGLGLRLIYFSYDVKMKEKGDIPEGYSVSREKKERFSLILESASTNQTSMYLCASSPAGTSGYRETQYFGPGTRLLVL.